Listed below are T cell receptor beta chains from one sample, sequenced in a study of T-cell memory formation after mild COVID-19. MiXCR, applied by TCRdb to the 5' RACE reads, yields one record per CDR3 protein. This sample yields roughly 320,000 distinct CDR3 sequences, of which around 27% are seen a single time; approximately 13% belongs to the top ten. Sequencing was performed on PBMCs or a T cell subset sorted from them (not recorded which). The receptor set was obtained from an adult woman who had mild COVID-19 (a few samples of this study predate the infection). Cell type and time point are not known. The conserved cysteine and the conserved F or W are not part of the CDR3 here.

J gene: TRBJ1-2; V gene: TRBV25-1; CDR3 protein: ASSQGQGAGYGYT
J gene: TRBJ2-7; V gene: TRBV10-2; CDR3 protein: ASSGQAAGEQY
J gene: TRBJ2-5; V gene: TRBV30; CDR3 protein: AWSVPYWTSGGEYRETQY
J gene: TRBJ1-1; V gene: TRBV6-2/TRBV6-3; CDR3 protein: ASSPSDGNTEAF
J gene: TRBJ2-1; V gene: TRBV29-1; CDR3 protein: SGGSSGYNEQF
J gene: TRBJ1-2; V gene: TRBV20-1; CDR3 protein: SASLYEANYGYT
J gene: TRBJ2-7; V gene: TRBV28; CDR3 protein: ASSSPGGVRNEQY
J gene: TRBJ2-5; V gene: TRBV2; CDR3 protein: ASSMTGIRETQY
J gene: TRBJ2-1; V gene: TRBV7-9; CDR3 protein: ASRPGQGNNEQF
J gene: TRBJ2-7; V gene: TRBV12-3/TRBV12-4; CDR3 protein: ASGTGLPGESYEQY
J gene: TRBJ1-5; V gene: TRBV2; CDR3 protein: ASSVEGIGQPQH